This TCR beta chain was sequenced during a study of blood T cell repertoires in COVID-19. Looking at the study overall: The study drew acute and convalescent COVID-19 samples from the United States, Italy and Spain. T cells, B-cell-depleted T cells, or PBMCs supplied cDNA or gDNA.

The data were produced by immunoSEQ multiplex PCR, yet TCRdb's version contains in-frame clones alone and is incomplete. The data show about 210,000 clones, 80% to 90% seen once. Participants were placed into cohorts based on the clinical history they reported. Per the germline V gene, CDR1 is MNHEY and CDR2 is SVGAGI. This CDR3 is built from 14 residues. V was trimmed by 6 bases and J by 0 bases, leaving 11 bases between them. The sequence was obtained from a man aged 40-50 years who had recovered from COVID-19. The chain recombines TRBV6-5 with TRBJ1-2; D gene ambiguous. The specimen was PBMCs or T cells enriched from blood (not recorded which). The CDR3 nucleotides are TGTGCCAGCAGCTACGGCCTGACTAACTATGGCTACACCTTC. Protein product: CASSYGLTNYGYTF.